This T cell receptor beta chain was recovered during a study of T cell repertoires in cytomegalovirus infection. Study-wide background: Both a matching HLA type and CMV infection were indicated by public TCR beta signatures.

This clonotype was counted a few times. TCRdb itself ran the reads through MiXCR, one entry per CDR3 protein. The profile covers around 450,000 distinct CDR3 sequences, with approximately 32% appearing a single time and about an eighth taken by the ten largest. V shed 3 bases and J shed 1 base, with 10 bases lying between them. The CDR3 length is 15 residues. The germline V gene has CDR1 SGHTA and CDR2 FQGNSA. Sequenced input: PBMCs. The chain uses TRBV7-2 and TRBJ1-5, with D possibly matching TRBD1 (6 bases). This TCR came from a human donor in good health (CMV status not recorded). Some clones in this sample may be carry-over from other donors' samples. CDR3 in DNA: TGTGCCAGCAGCTTTACAGGGTTGAGCAATCAGCCCCAGCATTTT. It translates to CASSFTGLSNQPQHF.